What follows describes a single TCR beta chain. Its antigen remains unidentified. V lost 7 bases and J 0 bases, leaving 15 bases between the germline ends. Germline V gene sequence: CDR1 LGHDT, CDR2 YNNKEL (reference sequence). The CDR3 contains 16 residues. The data stem from a study of T-cell memory formation after mild COVID-19. The study's findings and limits: From day 15 to 85, contracting clones were balanced between CD4 and CD8, whereas later expanders leaned toward CD4+.

TCRdb reanalysed the 5' RACE reads using MiXCR and keeps one entry per CDR3 protein. Of about 340,000 distinct CDR3 sequences listed, about an eighth are singletons. Specimen: PBMCs or a T cell subset sorted from them (not recorded which). The origin of this receptor is a man between 18 and 35 years old who had mild COVID-19 (a few samples of this study predate the infection). Cell type and time point are not known. The chain carries TRBV3-1 and TRBJ1-4, with D possibly TRBD1 on 5 matching bases. The CDR3 nucleotides are TGTGCCAGCACCCCTACAACGGGGGCAACTAATGAAAAACTGTTTTTT. Residues: CASTPTTGATNEKLFF.